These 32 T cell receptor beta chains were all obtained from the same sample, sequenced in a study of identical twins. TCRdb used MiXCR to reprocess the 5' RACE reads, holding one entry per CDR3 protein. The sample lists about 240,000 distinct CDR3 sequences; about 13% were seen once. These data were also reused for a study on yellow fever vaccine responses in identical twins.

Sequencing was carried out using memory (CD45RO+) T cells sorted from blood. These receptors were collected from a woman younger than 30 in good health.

The CDR3 DNA is TGTGCCAGCAGGGAAAGGGGACAGGGAAGATACGAGCAGTACTTC. This encodes CASRERGQGRYEQYF. The chain has TRBV2 and TRBJ2-7; 9 nucleotides agree with TRBD1. Germline trimming cut 6 bases from V and 4 bases from J; bases unmatched to any gene: 10. In germline, CDR1 is SNHLY, CDR2 FYNNEI. This CDR3 contains 15 residues.

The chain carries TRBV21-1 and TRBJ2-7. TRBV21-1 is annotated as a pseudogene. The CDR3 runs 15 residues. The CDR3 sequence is CASSKGGDTSYEQYF. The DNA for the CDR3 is TGTGCCAGCAGCAAAGGAGGAGACACTTCCTACGAGCAGTACTTC.

CDR3 protein: CASRRAGASYEQYF. In DNA form, the CDR3 reads TGTGCCAGCAGGAGAGCGGGGGCCTCCTACGAGCAGTACTTC. The chain recombines TRBV6-2 or TRBV6-3 with TRBJ2-7; 8 nucleotides line up with TRBD2. After removal of 6 bases from V and 0 bases from J, the junction contained 4 bases not matched to a gene. Germline CDR1 MNHEY, CDR2 SVGEGT. The CDR3 spans 14 residues.

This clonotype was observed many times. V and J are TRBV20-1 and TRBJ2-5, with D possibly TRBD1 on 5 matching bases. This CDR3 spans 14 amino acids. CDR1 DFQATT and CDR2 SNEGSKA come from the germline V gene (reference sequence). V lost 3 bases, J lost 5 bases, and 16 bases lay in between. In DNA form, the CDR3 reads TGCAGTGCTAGTCTGGCAGGGAAAGGGGAGACCCAGTACTTC. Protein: CSASLAGKGETQYF.

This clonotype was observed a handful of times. CDR3 sequence: CASRATSGGFSTDTQYF. The CDR3 region has the DNA TGTGCCAGCAGGGCGACTAGCGGGGGGTTCAGCACAGATACGCAGTATTTT. V and J are TRBV9 and TRBJ2-3; TRBD2 matches at 13 bases. This CDR3 comprises 17 residues. Trimming cost V 5 bases and J 0 bases; bases outside gene matches: 6. Germline V lookup: CDR1 SGDLS, CDR2 YYNGEE.

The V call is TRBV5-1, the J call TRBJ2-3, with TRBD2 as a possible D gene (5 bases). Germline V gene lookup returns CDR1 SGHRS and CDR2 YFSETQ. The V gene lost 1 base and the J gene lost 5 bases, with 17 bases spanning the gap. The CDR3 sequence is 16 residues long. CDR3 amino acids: CASSLRISPGGDTQYF. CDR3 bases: TGCGCCAGCAGCTTGAGGATCAGCCCCGGAGGAGATACGCAGTATTTT.

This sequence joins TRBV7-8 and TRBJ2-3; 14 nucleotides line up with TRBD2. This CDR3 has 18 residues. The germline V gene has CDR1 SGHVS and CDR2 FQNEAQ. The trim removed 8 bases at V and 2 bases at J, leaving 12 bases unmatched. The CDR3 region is CASLSPGLAGVVTDTQYF. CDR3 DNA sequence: TGTGCCAGCCTAAGTCCGGGACTAGCGGGAGTGGTCACAGATACGCAGTATTTT.

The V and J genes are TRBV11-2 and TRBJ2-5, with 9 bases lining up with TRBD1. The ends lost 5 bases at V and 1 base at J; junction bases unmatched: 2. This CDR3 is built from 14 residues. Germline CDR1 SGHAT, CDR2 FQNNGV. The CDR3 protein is CASSKQGAQETQYF. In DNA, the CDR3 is TGTGCCAGCAGCAAACAGGGGGCCCAAGAGACCCAGTACTTC.

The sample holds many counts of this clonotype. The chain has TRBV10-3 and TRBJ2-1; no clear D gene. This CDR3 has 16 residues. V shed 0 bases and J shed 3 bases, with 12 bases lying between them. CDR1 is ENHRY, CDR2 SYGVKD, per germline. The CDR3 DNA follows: TGTGCCATCAGTGAGTCCGGCCGGAGAATCTACAATGAGCAGTTCTTC. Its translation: CAISESGRRIYNEQFF.

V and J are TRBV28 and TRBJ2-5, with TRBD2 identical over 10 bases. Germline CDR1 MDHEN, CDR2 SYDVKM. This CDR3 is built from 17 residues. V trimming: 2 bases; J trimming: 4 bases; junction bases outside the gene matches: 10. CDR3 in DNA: TGTGCCAGCAGTTTAAGTTTCCTTAGCGGGAGGTTAGAGACCCAGTACTTC. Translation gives CASSLSFLSGRLETQYF. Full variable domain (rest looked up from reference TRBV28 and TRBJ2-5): DVKVTQSSRYLVKRTGEKVFLECVQDMDHENMFWYRQDPGLGLRLIYFSYDVKMKEKGDIPEGYSVSREKKERFSLILESASTNQTSMYLCASSLSFLSGRLETQYFGPGTRLLVL.

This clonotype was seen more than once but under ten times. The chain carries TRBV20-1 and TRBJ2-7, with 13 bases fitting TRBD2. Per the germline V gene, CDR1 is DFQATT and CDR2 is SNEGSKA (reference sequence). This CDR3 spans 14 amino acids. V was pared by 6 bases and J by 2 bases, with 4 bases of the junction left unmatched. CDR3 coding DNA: TGCAGTGCAACTACTAGCGGGAGGGCCTACGAGCAGTACTTC. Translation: CSATTSGRAYEQYF.

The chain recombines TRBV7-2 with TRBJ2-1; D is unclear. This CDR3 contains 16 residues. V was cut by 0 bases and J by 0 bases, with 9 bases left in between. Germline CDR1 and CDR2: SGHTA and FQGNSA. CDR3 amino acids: CASSLASVSSYNEQFF. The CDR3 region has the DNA TGTGCCAGCAGCTTAGCCTCAGTGAGCTCCTACAATGAGCAGTTCTTC.

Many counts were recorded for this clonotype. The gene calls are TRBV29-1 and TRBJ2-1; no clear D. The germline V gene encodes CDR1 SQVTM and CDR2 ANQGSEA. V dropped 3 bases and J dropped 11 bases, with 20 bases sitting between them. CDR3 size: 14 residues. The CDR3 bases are TGCAGCGTTGATAAAGGAGTTGGGCTAGTACAGCAGTTCTTC. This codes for CSVDKGVGLVQQFF.

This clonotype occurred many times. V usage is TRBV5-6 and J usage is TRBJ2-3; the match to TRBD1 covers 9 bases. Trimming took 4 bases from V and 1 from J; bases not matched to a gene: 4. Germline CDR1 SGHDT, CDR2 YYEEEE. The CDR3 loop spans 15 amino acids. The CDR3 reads CASSQRDRGTDTQYF. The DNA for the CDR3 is TGTGCCAGCAGCCAGAGGGACAGGGGCACAGATACGCAGTATTTT.

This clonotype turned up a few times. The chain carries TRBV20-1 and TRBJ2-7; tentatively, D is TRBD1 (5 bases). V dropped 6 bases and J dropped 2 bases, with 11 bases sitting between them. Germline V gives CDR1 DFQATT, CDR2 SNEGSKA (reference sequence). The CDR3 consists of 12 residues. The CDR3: CSARDRAYEQYF. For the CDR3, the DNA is TGCAGTGCCCGTGACAGAGCCTACGAGCAGTACTTC.

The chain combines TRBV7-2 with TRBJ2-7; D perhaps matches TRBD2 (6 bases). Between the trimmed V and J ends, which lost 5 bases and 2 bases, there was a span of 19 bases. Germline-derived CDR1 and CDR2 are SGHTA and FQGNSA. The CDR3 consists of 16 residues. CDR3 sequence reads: CASSHGSRLGTYEQYF. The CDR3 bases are TGTGCCAGCAGCCACGGCTCCCGACTAGGGACCTACGAGCAGTACTTC.

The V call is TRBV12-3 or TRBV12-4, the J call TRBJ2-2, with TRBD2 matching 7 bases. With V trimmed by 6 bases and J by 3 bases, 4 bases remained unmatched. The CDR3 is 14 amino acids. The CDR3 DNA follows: TGTGCCAGCAGCATGAGCGGGGACACCGGGGAGCTGTTTTTT. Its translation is CASSMSGDTGELFF.

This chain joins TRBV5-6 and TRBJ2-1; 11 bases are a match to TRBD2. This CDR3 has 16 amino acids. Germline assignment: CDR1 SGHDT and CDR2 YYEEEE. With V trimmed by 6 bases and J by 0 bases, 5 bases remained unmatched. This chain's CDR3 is CASKTSGSPSYNEQFF. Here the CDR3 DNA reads TGTGCCAGCAAAACTAGCGGGAGTCCCTCCTACAATGAGCAGTTCTTC. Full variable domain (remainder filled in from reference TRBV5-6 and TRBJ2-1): DAGVTQSPTHLIKTRGQQVTLRCSPKSGHDTVSWYQQALGQGPQFIFQYYEEEERQRGNFPDRFSGHQFPNYSSELNVNALLLGDSALYLCASKTSGSPSYNEQFFGPGTRLTVL.

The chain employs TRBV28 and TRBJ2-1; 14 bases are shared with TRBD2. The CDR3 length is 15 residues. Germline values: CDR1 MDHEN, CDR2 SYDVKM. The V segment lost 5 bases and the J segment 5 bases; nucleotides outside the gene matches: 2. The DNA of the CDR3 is TGTGCCAGCAGTCCGACTAGCGGGAGGGACAATGAGCAGTTCTTC. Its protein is CASSPTSGRDNEQFF. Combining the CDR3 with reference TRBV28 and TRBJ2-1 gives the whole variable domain DVKVTQSSRYLVKRTGEKVFLECVQDMDHENMFWYRQDPGLGLRLIYFSYDVKMKEKGDIPEGYSVSREKKERFSLILESASTNQTSMYLCASSPTSGRDNEQFFGPGTRLTVL.

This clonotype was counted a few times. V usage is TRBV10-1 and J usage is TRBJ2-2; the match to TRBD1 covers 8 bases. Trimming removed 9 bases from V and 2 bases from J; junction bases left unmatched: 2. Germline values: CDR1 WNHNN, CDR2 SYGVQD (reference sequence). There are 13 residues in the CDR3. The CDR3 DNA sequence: TGCGCCAGTGGACAGGGCAACACCGGGGAGCTGTTTTTT. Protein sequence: CASGQGNTGELFF.

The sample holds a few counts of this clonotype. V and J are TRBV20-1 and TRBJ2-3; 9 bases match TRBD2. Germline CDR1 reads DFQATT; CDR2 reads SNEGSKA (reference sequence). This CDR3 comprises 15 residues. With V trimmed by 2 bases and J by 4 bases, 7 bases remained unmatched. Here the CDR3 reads CSARRAGGYSDTQYF. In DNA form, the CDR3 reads TGCAGTGCTAGAAGAGCGGGAGGTTACTCAGATACGCAGTATTTT.

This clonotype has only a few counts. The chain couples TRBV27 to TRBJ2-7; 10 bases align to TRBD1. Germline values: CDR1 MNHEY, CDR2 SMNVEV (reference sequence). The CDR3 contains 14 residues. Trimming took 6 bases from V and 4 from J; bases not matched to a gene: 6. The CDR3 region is CASSRPDRGYEQYF. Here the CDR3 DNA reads TGTGCCAGCAGCCGTCCGGACAGGGGGTACGAGCAGTACTTC.

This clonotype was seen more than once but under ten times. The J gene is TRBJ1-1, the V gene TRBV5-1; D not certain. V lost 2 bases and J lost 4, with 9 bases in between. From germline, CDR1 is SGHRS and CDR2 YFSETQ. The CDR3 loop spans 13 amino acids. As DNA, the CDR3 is TGCGCCAGCAGCTTCTACAAGGTCACTGAAGCTTTCTTT. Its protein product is CASSFYKVTEAFF.

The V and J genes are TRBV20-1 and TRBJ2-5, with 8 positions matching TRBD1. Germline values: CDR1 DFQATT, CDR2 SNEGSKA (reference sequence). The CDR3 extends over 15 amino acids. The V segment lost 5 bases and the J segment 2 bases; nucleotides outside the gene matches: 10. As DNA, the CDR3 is TGCAGTGCTGAAACCCAGGGGGCTGGGCAAGAGACCCAGTACTTC. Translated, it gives CSAETQGAGQETQYF.

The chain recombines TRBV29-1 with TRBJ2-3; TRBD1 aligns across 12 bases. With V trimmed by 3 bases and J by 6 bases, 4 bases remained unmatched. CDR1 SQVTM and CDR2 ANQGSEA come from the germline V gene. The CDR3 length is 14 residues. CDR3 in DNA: TGCAGCGTTGAGTGGGACAGGGGGCAGGATACGCAGTATTTT. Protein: CSVEWDRGQDTQYF.

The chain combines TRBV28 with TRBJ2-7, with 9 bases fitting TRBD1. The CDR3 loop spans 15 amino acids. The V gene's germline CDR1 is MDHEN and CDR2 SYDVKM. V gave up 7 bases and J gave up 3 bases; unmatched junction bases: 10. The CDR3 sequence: CASTPSGTGNYEQYF. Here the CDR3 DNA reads TGTGCCAGCACCCCCTCCGGGACAGGGAACTACGAGCAGTACTTC.

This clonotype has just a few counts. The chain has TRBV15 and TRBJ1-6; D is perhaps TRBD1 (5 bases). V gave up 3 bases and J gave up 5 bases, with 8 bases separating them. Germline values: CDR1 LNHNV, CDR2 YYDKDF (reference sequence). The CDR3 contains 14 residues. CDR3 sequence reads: CATSRTANNSPLHF. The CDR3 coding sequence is TGTGCCACCAGCAGGACAGCGAATAATTCACCCCTCCACTTT.

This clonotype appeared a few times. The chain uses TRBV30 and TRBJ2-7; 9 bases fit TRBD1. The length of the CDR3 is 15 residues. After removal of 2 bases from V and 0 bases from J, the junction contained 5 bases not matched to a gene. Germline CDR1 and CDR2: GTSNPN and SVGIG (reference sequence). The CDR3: CAWSTGTGNSYEQYF. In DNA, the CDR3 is TGTGCCTGGAGTACAGGGACAGGGAACTCCTACGAGCAGTACTTC.

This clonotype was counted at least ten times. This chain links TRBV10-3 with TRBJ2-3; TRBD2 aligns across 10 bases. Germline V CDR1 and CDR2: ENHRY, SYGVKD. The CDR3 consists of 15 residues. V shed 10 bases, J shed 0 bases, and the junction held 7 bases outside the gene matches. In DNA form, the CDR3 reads TGTGCCAGCCAGGGACTAGCGAGTAGCACAGATACGCAGTATTTT. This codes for CASQGLASSTDTQYF.

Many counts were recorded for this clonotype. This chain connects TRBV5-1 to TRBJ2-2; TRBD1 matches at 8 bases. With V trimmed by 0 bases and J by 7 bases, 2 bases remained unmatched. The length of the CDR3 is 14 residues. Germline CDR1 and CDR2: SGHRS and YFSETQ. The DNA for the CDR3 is TGCGCCAGCAGCTTGGGACAGGGGTACGGGGAGCTGTTTTTT. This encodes CASSLGQGYGELFF.

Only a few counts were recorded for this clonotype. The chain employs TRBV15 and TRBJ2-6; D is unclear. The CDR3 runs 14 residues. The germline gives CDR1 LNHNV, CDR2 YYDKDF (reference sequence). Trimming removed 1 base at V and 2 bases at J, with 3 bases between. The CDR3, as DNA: TGTGCCACCAGCAGAGCAACTGGGGCCAACGTCCTGACTTTC. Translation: CATSRATGANVLTF. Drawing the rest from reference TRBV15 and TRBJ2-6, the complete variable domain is DAMVIQNPRYQVTQFGKPVTLSCSQTLNHNVMYWYQQKSSQAPKLLFHYYDKDFNNEADTPDNFQSRRPNTSFCFLDIRSPGLGDTAMYLCATSRATGANVLTFGAGSRLTVL.

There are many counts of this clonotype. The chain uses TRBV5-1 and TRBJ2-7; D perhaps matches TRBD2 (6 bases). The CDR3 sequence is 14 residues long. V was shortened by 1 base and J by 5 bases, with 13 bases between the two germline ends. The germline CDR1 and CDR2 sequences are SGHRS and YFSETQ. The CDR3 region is CASSLLLGGNEQYF. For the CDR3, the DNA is TGCGCCAGCAGCTTGTTACTGGGGGGTAACGAGCAGTACTTC. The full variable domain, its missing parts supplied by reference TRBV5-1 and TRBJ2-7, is KAGVTQTPRYLIKTRGQQVTLSCSPISGHRSVSWYQQTPGQGLQFLFEYFSETQRNKGNFPGRFSGRQFSNSRSEMNVSTLELGDSALYLCASSLLLGGNEQYFGPGTRLTVT.